The 27 T cell receptor beta chains below were found in one sample sequenced in a study of cytomegalovirus exposure and HLA in healthy donors. Clones were sequenced by immunoSEQ multiplex PCR, and TCRdb holds only the in-frame ones, with some missing. This table holds approximately 200,000 clones, 80% to 90% found once. The material sequenced was PBMCs. All receptors derive from a woman aged 18-29 years in good health and CMV-seronegative.

CDR3 amino acids: CASSQGLAGFSNEQFF. The CDR3, as DNA: TGCGCCAGCAGCCAAGGACTAGCGGGATTTTCCAATGAGCAGTTCTTC. The J gene is TRBJ2-1, the V gene TRBV4-1; 11 bases map to TRBD2. The length of the CDR3 is 16 residues. J lost 6 bases, V lost 1 base, and 5 bases had no gene match. In germline, CDR1 is MGHRA, CDR2 YSYEKL.

The CDR3 spells CASSVQLAGGNTGELFF. The DNA of the CDR3 is TGTGCCAGCAGCGTCCAACTAGCGGGAGGTAACACCGGGGAGCTGTTTTTT. The rearrangement joins TRBV13 to TRBJ2-2; 12 bases align to TRBD2. V shed 5 bases and J 2 bases; nucleotides not matched to a gene: 6. CDR1 and CDR2 from the germline V gene are PRHDT and FYEKMQ (reference sequence). This CDR3 has 17 residues.

The rearrangement links TRBV11-2 to TRBJ2-7, with 10 bases matching TRBD2. V shed 0 bases, J shed 5 bases, and the junction held 4 bases outside the gene matches. Germline V gives CDR1 SGHAT, CDR2 FQNNGV. The CDR3 has 15 amino acids. CDR3 amino acids: CASSLEAGGPHEQYF. The CDR3 DNA reads TGTGCCAGCAGCTTAGAAGCGGGAGGGCCGCACGAGCAGTACTTC. The entire variable domain, with the rest obtained from reference TRBV11-2 and TRBJ2-7, is as follows: EAGVAQSPRYKIIEKRQSVAFWCNPISGHATLYWYQQILGQGPKLLIQFQNNGVVDDSQLPKDRFSAERLKGVDSTLKIQPAKLEDSAVYLCASSLEAGGPHEQYFGPGTRLTVT.

The V call is TRBV19, the J call TRBJ1-2; 9 positions agree with TRBD1. CDR3 length: 16 amino acids. Germline assignment: CDR1 LNHDA and CDR2 SQIVND (reference sequence). V was clipped by 6 bases and J by 0 bases; unmatched bases: 8. The CDR3 loop is CASRGWDRDPNYGYTF. For the CDR3, the DNA is TGTGCCAGTAGAGGCTGGGACAGGGACCCTAACTATGGCTACACCTTC.

The chain combines TRBV2 with TRBJ1-4; D is possibly TRBD1 (6 bases). The germline CDR1 and CDR2 sequences are SNHLY and FYNNEI. This CDR3 has 14 amino acids. V was pared by 0 bases and J by 6 bases, with 8 bases between. The CDR3 DNA follows: TGTGCCAGCAGTGAAGCGGGGGCGTATGAAAAACTGTTTTTT. Protein product: CASSEAGAYEKLFF.

The chain couples TRBV4-1 to TRBJ2-1, with 10 bases lining up with TRBD2. Germline loops: CDR1 MGHRA, CDR2 YSYEKL. This CDR3 contains 16 residues. Trimming at V came to 1 base and at J to 4 bases, leaving 4 bases not matched to a gene. CDR3 sequence reads: CASSQGTSGYYNEQFF. The DNA for the CDR3 is TGCGCCAGCAGCCAAGGGACTAGCGGCTATTACAATGAGCAGTTCTTC.

The chain joins TRBV5-1 to TRBJ1-3; 8 positions match TRBD1. Looked up from germline, CDR1 is SGHRS and CDR2 is YFSETQ. CDR3 length: 15 amino acids. After removal of 4 bases from V and 4 bases from J, the junction contained 7 bases not matched to a gene. The CDR3 DNA reads TGCGCCAGCAGCGGGGGACAGGCTTCGGGAAACACCATATATTTT. It is translated as CASSGGQASGNTIYF.

V is TRBV6-5 and J is TRBJ1-2, with 7 positions matching TRBD1. Losses at the gene ends were 5 bases for V and 8 bases for J; bases not matched to a gene: 11. CDR1 is MNHEY, CDR2 SVGAGI, per germline. CDR3 length: 14 residues. CDR3: CASSDRATTGGYTF. CDR3 coding DNA: TGTGCCAGCAGTGACAGGGCCACTACCGGCGGCTACACCTTC.

The chain recombines TRBV5-1 with TRBJ2-1, with 8 bases identical to TRBD2. This CDR3 is built from 16 residues. Unmatched junction bases numbered 6, after V lost 0 bases and J lost 4 bases. From germline, CDR1 is SGHRS and CDR2 YFSETQ. The DNA of the CDR3 is TGCGCCAGCAGCTTGGTCTCTAGCGGGTCTTACAATGAGCAGTTCTTC. It is translated as CASSLVSSGSYNEQFF.

This rearrangement joins TRBV7-9 to TRBJ2-7; 14 positions match TRBD2. Germline loops: CDR1 SEHNR, CDR2 FQNEAQ (reference sequence). The CDR3 extends over 16 amino acids. V shed 5 bases and J 4 bases; nucleotides not matched to a gene: 7. The CDR3 sequence: CASSHYGTSGSYEQYF. The CDR3 DNA follows: TGTGCCAGCAGCCACTATGGGACTAGCGGGAGTTACGAGCAGTACTTC.

This chain links TRBV28 with TRBJ2-3, with D possibly being TRBD2 (5 bases). The CDR3 length is 18 residues. Germline values: CDR1 MDHEN, CDR2 SYDVKM. Trimming shortened V by 5 bases and J by 1 base, and 22 bases separated the two germline ends. CDR3 residues: CASSGTSSSGWGTDTQYF. CDR3 coding DNA: TGTGCCAGCAGTGGAACTAGTTCCAGCGGCTGGGGCACAGATACGCAGTATTTT.

V usage is TRBV5-1 and J usage is TRBJ2-6; a possible D gene is TRBD1 (6 bases). V lost 0 bases, J lost 0 bases, and 7 bases lay in between. The germline V gene has CDR1 SGHRS and CDR2 YFSETQ. The CDR3 runs to 16 residues. CDR3 loop: CASSLAGDSGANVLTF. The CDR3 region has the DNA TGCGCCAGCAGCTTGGCAGGGGACTCTGGGGCCAACGTCCTGACTTTC.

The J gene is TRBJ2-7, the V gene TRBV6-5, with TRBD1 matching 7 bases. CDR3 length: 13 residues. V shed 8 bases, J shed 2 bases, and the junction held 6 bases outside the gene matches. Germline V CDR1 and CDR2: MNHEY, SVGAGI. The CDR3 nucleotides are TGTGCCAGCTGGGACAGAAACCCCTACGAGCAGTACTTC. Translating it yields CASWDRNPYEQYF.

The chain employs TRBV2 and TRBJ2-1; 11 bases agree with TRBD2. The CDR3 consists of 15 residues. CDR1 is SNHLY and CDR2 is FYNNEI in the germline V gene. The V and J ends lost 6 bases and 7 bases, in that order; junction bases with no gene match: 8. The CDR3 DNA follows: TGTGCCAGCAGGGATACTAGCGGGAGTAAGAATGAGCAGTTCTTC. Translating it yields CASRDTSGSKNEQFF.

The CDR3 is CASSHLSDFNNEQFF. In DNA form, the CDR3 reads TGTGCCAGCAGCCATCTTTCGGACTTCAACAATGAGCAGTTCTTC. The gene calls are TRBV14 and TRBJ2-1; D is perhaps TRBD2 (5 bases). CDR1 and CDR2 (germline): SGHDN, FVKESK. With 3 bases removed from V and 5 bases from J, the gap between germline ends came to 14 bases. The CDR3 extends over 15 amino acids.

The V and J genes are TRBV27 and TRBJ2-1; TRBD2 is a possible D gene (5 bases). Trimming removed 6 bases from V and 4 bases from J, with 16 bases in between. CDR1 and CDR2 (germline): MNHEY, SMNVEV (reference sequence). This CDR3 contains 15 residues. The CDR3 nucleotides read TGTGCCAGCAGGGTTACTAGTGAAATTTACAATGAGCAGTTCTTC. Translation gives CASRVTSEIYNEQFF.

The chain recombines TRBV12-5 with TRBJ2-1, with 9 bases lining up with TRBD2. Germline V gene data show CDR1 as LGHNT and CDR2 as FRNRAP. This CDR3 is 12 amino acids long. J was trimmed by 9 bases and V by 6 bases; bases with no gene match: 3. CDR3 nucleotide sequence: TGTGCTAGTGGGGGTAGCGGGAGTGAGCAGTTCTTC. As protein: CASGGSGSEQFF.

V and J are TRBV28 and TRBJ2-7; a weak D match, TRBD2 (5 bases). The CDR3 is 14 amino acids. Trimming took 6 bases from V and 3 from J, leaving 15 bases between them. The germline CDR1 and CDR2 sequences are MDHEN and SYDVKM. DNA for the CDR3: TGTGCCAGCAGCGGTCGAGGGAGCCTCTACGAGCAGTACTTC. Encoded protein: CASSGRGSLYEQYF.

The chain carries TRBV15 and TRBJ2-7; 9 nucleotides align to TRBD1. CDR3 length: 15 amino acids. Per germline, CDR1 LNHNV and CDR2 YYDKDF (reference sequence). The ends lost 6 bases at V and 6 bases at J; junction bases unmatched: 12. The CDR3 region has the DNA TGTGCCACCAGAGGGGACAGGGACCCTTTTGGCGAGCAGTACTTC. This sequence encodes CATRGDRDPFGEQYF.

This clone is a singleton in its sample. V gene TRBV28 combines with J gene TRBJ2-3, with 9 bases lining up with TRBD1. V trimming: 2 bases; J trimming: 4 bases; junction bases outside the gene matches: 1. In germline, CDR1 is MDHEN, CDR2 SYDVKM. The CDR3 is 14 amino acids. CDR3 protein: CASSLDRGSDTQYF. The CDR3 DNA is TGTGCCAGCAGTTTAGACAGGGGGTCAGATACGCAGTATTTT.

The chain couples TRBV7-2 to TRBJ2-5; 7 bases fit TRBD1. V trimming: 2 bases; J trimming: 4 bases; junction bases outside the gene matches: 7. The CDR3 extends over 15 amino acids. Germline-derived CDR1 and CDR2 are SGHTA and FQGNSA. CDR3 loop: CASSLTPGTVETQYF. CDR3 DNA: TGTGCCAGCAGCTTAACACCCGGGACAGTAGAGACCCAGTACTTC.

The chain joins TRBV4-3 to TRBJ1-4; 7 bases line up with TRBD1. The germline CDR1 and CDR2 sequences are LGHNA and YSLEER. Losses at the gene ends were 4 bases for V and 4 bases for J; bases not matched to a gene: 15. This CDR3 spans 18 amino acids. The CDR3 protein is CASSLKTNRGRINEKLFF. The CDR3 bases are TGCGCCAGCAGCCTAAAAACAAACAGGGGTCGGATTAATGAAAAACTGTTTTTT.

The chain carries TRBV21-1 and TRBJ2-1; TRBD1 is the table's D call and was not checked against the DNA. TRBV21-1 is assigned pseudogene status. The CDR3 runs 15 residues. CDR3 sequence (DNA): TGTGCCAGCAGCAAAACGACAGGAAGTGACAATGAGCAGTTCTTC. Translating it yields CASSKTTGSDNEQFF.

The rearrangement uses TRBV27 and TRBJ2-7; 12 bases fit TRBD2. The germline V gene has CDR1 MNHEY and CDR2 SMNVEV (reference sequence). V dropped 5 bases and J dropped 4; count of bases not matched to a gene: 3. There are 14 residues in the CDR3. The CDR3 is CASSTTSGRYEQYF. The DNA of the CDR3 is TGTGCCAGCAGTACGACTAGCGGGAGATACGAGCAGTACTTC.

The J gene is TRBJ2-4, the V gene TRBV18; D not resolved. CDR1 is KGHSH and CDR2 is LQKENI in the germline V gene. V lost 4 bases to trimming and J lost 0 bases, with 4 bases between them. There are 13 residues in the CDR3. CDR3 amino acids: CASSLLAKNIQYF. The CDR3 coding sequence is TGTGCCAGCTCACTTCTAGCCAAAAACATTCAGTACTTC.

The chain carries TRBV30 and TRBJ1-2; tentatively, D is TRBD1 (5 bases). This CDR3 is 13 amino acids long. Looked up from germline, CDR1 is GTSNPN and CDR2 is SVGIG (reference sequence). V was cut by 0 bases and J by 7 bases, with 12 bases left in between. DNA for the CDR3: TGTGCCTGGAGTGTGCGTGGGGCCGTTGGCTACACCTTC. Its translation is CAWSVRGAVGYTF.

The rearrangement joins TRBV15 to TRBJ2-5; maybe TRBD2 (5 bases). Germline-derived CDR1 and CDR2 are LNHNV and YYDKDF (reference sequence). V was pared by 1 base and J by 3 bases, with 15 bases between. This CDR3 region has 16 residues. CDR3 coding DNA: TGTGCCACCAGCAGAGTGCCGCGCGGGCGGGAAGAGACCCAGTACTTC. The encoded protein is CATSRVPRGREETQYF.